This is a list of T cell receptor beta chains from one sample in a study of blood T cell repertoires in COVID-19. Some clones are missing from TCRdb's copy, which holds only in-frame ones; the method was immunoSEQ multiplex PCR. The repertoire has hundreds of thousands of clones, approximately 90% of them found once; the top ten carry 0.65% to 0.85%. Specimen: peripheral blood. The source is a middle-aged man with acute or convalescent COVID-19. Both conserved end residues are part of each CDR3. Each record gives: D gene, V gene, J gene, clone size, CDR3 DNA, CDR3 protein. The D gene is left open where the match is weak. Size is omitted from some rows. Given values are once, few, many or a class for expanded clones.

D gene: -
V gene: TRBV30
J gene: TRBJ2-1
clone size: once
CDR3 DNA: TGTGCCTGGAGTGTACCCGACTACTGGGGGGATGAGCAGTTCTTC
CDR3 protein: CAWSVPDYWGDEQFF

D gene: -
V gene: TRBV21-1
J gene: TRBJ2-3
clone size: -
CDR3 DNA: TGTGCCAGAGTACAGGGGGTACATACGCAGTATTTT
CDR3 protein: CARVQGVHTQYF

D gene: -
V gene: TRBV30
J gene: TRBJ2-1
clone size: -
CDR3 DNA: TGTGCCTGGAGTGAAGGGGGTTATGAGCAGTTCTTC
CDR3 protein: CAWSEGGYEQFF

D gene: TRBD1
V gene: TRBV15
J gene: TRBJ2-1
clone size: -
CDR3 DNA: TGTGCCACCAGCAGAATTTCCGGGACAGGGGGCTTAAATGAGCAGTTCTTC
CDR3 protein: CATSRISGTGGLNEQFF

D gene: -
V gene: TRBV29-1
J gene: TRBJ2-1
clone size: -
CDR3 DNA: TGCAGCGTTGAAGACAGCTACGGCGGGACTTACAATGAGCAGTTCTTC
CDR3 protein: CSVEDSYGGTYNEQFF

D gene: -
V gene: TRBV5-5
J gene: TRBJ1-4
clone size: -
CDR3 DNA: TGTGCCAGCAGCCCGACAACAACTAATGAAAAACTGTTTTTT
CDR3 protein: CASSPTTTNEKLFF

D gene: TRBD1
V gene: TRBV15
J gene: TRBJ1-1
clone size: -
CDR3 DNA: TGTGCCACCAGCAGGAGGACAGGGGCGAACACTGAAGCTTTCTTT
CDR3 protein: CATSRRTGANTEAFF

D gene: TRBD2
V gene: TRBV19
J gene: TRBJ2-3
clone size: -
CDR3 DNA: TGTGCCAGTAGTATGAGGGGGACTAGCGGGACCACAGATACGCAGTATTTT
CDR3 protein: CASSMRGTSGTTDTQYF

D gene: TRBD2
V gene: TRBV5-1
J gene: TRBJ2-3
clone size: once
CDR3 DNA: TGCGCCAGCAGCTTCAGGCTAGCGGAAGCAGATACGCAGTATTTT
CDR3 protein: CASSFRLAEADTQYF

D gene: TRBD1
V gene: TRBV7-2
J gene: TRBJ2-1
clone size: -
CDR3 DNA: TGTGCCAGCAGTCGAGGACAGGTCAATGAGCAGTTCTTC
CDR3 protein: CASSRGQVNEQFF

D gene: TRBD2
V gene: TRBV5-1
J gene: TRBJ2-7
clone size: -
CDR3 DNA: TGCGCCAGCAGCTTTGGACTAGCGGGGGGCCAGAGCTCCTACGAGCAGTACTTC
CDR3 protein: CASSFGLAGGQSSYEQYF

D gene: TRBD1
V gene: TRBV30
J gene: TRBJ1-5
clone size: -
CDR3 DNA: TGTGCCTGGGGGACAGGGCGGGGTCAGCCCCAGCATTTT
CDR3 protein: CAWGTGRGQPQHF

D gene: -
V gene: TRBV7-8
J gene: TRBJ2-1
clone size: once
CDR3 DNA: TGTGCCAGCAGCTTAAAGTCCGGGAGCCCCAATGAGCAGTTCTTC
CDR3 protein: CASSLKSGSPNEQFF

D gene: -
V gene: TRBV6-1
J gene: TRBJ1-5
clone size: -
CDR3 DNA: TGTGCCAGCAGTGAAAATGGCCAGGGAGGGGGTCAGCCCCAGCATTTT
CDR3 protein: CASSENGQGGGQPQHF

D gene: -
V gene: TRBV18
J gene: TRBJ2-5
clone size: once
CDR3 DNA: TGTGCCAGCTCTCCGCGGACAGCGTACCAAGAGACCCAGTACTTC
CDR3 protein: CASSPRTAYQETQYF

D gene: -
V gene: TRBV18
J gene: TRBJ1-1
clone size: -
CDR3 DNA: TGTGCCAGCTCACCTTACGATTTATCGACATTTGAAGCTTTCTTT
CDR3 protein: CASSPYDLSTFEAFF

D gene: TRBD1
V gene: TRBV30
J gene: TRBJ2-7
clone size: -
CDR3 DNA: TGTGCCTGGAGTGTACAGGGGCCCTACGAGCAGTACTTC
CDR3 protein: CAWSVQGPYEQYF

D gene: TRBD1
V gene: TRBV7-9
J gene: TRBJ2-7
clone size: -
CDR3 DNA: TGTGCCAGCAGCGCCGGGACAGGGGCCTACGAGCAGTACTTC
CDR3 protein: CASSAGTGAYEQYF

D gene: -
V gene: TRBV11-3
J gene: TRBJ2-3
clone size: -
CDR3 DNA: TGTGCCAGCAGGGGGGCGTCGACAGATACGCAGTATTTT
CDR3 protein: CASRGASTDTQYF

D gene: TRBD1
V gene: TRBV2
J gene: TRBJ2-7
clone size: -
CDR3 DNA: TGTGCCAGCAGTTTCTCCGCCGGGACAGGGGAGCAGTACTTC
CDR3 protein: CASSFSAGTGEQYF

D gene: -
V gene: TRBV12-3/TRBV12-4
J gene: TRBJ2-1
clone size: -
CDR3 DNA: TGTGCCAGCAGTTTAGGGCCAAATGAGCAGTTCTTC
CDR3 protein: CASSLGPNEQFF

D gene: TRBD1
V gene: TRBV4-1
J gene: TRBJ1-2
clone size: -
CDR3 DNA: TGCGCCAGCAGCCAATCGGGACAGGGGAACTATGGCTACACCTTC
CDR3 protein: CASSQSGQGNYGYTF

D gene: -
V gene: TRBV27
J gene: TRBJ2-7
clone size: -
CDR3 DNA: TGTGCCAGCAGTTTCTTCCCGGGCCAGGGCGTCTACGAGCAGTACTTC
CDR3 protein: CASSFFPGQGVYEQYF

D gene: TRBD1
V gene: TRBV6-5
J gene: TRBJ2-5
clone size: -
CDR3 DNA: TGTGCCAGCAGCCCCGGGACAGGGAATCAAGAGACCCAGTACTTC
CDR3 protein: CASSPGTGNQETQYF

D gene: TRBD1
V gene: TRBV27
J gene: TRBJ2-1
clone size: once
CDR3 DNA: TGTGCCAGCAGTTTACAGGGGGCCGCGGTTGAACCTCGCTACAATGAGCAGTTCTTC
CDR3 protein: CASSLQGAAVEPRYNEQFF

D gene: -
V gene: TRBV27
J gene: TRBJ1-5
clone size: -
CDR3 DNA: TGTGCCAGCAGTACCGGACCCTTGGGGCAACAGCCCCAGCATTTT
CDR3 protein: CASSTGPLGQQPQHF

D gene: TRBD1
V gene: TRBV15
J gene: TRBJ2-7
clone size: -
CDR3 DNA: TGTGCCACCAGCAGAGATCCAGACAGGGGTCGCGACGAGCAGTACTTC
CDR3 protein: CATSRDPDRGRDEQYF

D gene: -
V gene: TRBV4-2
J gene: TRBJ1-6
clone size: -
CDR3 DNA: TGTGCCAGCAGCCCCCCCGGAGACAGGAATTCACCCCTCCACTTT
CDR3 protein: CASSPPGDRNSPLHF

D gene: -
V gene: TRBV6-2/TRBV6-3
J gene: TRBJ2-3
clone size: -
CDR3 DNA: TGTGCCAGCAGTTACTGGTCTTCGGGAGTGGCACAAGATACGCAGTATTTT
CDR3 protein: CASSYWSSGVAQDTQYF

D gene: -
V gene: TRBV28
J gene: TRBJ2-1
clone size: -
CDR3 DNA: TGTGCCAGCAGTCCCCCGCGGGACTCCTACAATGAGCAGTTCTTC
CDR3 protein: CASSPPRDSYNEQFF

D gene: TRBD2
V gene: TRBV19
J gene: TRBJ2-3
clone size: -
CDR3 DNA: TGTGCCAGTAGTAGGAGACTAGCGGGAGATGTTCTCTCAGATACGCAGTATTTT
CDR3 protein: CASSRRLAGDVLSDTQYF

D gene: TRBD1
V gene: TRBV19
J gene: TRBJ2-3
clone size: -
CDR3 DNA: TGTGCCAGTAGTATGGGGACAGGGAGCACAGATACGCAGTATTTT
CDR3 protein: CASSMGTGSTDTQYF

D gene: TRBD1
V gene: TRBV29-1
J gene: TRBJ2-6
clone size: -
CDR3 DNA: TGCAGCGTGATCCCGATACCGGGACAGGGAAGCTCTGGGGCCAACGTCCTGACTTTC
CDR3 protein: CSVIPIPGQGSSGANVLTF

D gene: TRBD1
V gene: TRBV5-6
J gene: TRBJ1-1
clone size: -
CDR3 DNA: TGTGCCGGTTCCAGGGGGCTTCTCACTGAAGCTTTCTTT
CDR3 protein: CAGSRGLLTEAFF

D gene: TRBD2
V gene: TRBV7-9
J gene: TRBJ2-6
clone size: -
CDR3 DNA: TGTGCCAGCAGGCTAGCGGGGGCCGCTGGGGCCAACGTCCTGACTTTC
CDR3 protein: CASRLAGAAGANVLTF

D gene: TRBD1
V gene: TRBV19
J gene: TRBJ2-7
clone size: -
CDR3 DNA: TGTGCCAGTAGTACCTATGGACAGGGCGCCTACGAGCAGTACTTC
CDR3 protein: CASSTYGQGAYEQYF

D gene: -
V gene: TRBV11-2
J gene: TRBJ2-6
clone size: -
CDR3 DNA: TGTGCCAGCAACTTCGCTGGGGCCAACGTCCTGACTTTC
CDR3 protein: CASNFAGANVLTF

D gene: TRBD2
V gene: TRBV7-2
J gene: TRBJ2-3
clone size: -
CDR3 DNA: TGTGCCAGCAGCTACCCCAGGACTAGCGGGGGGCCCACAGATACGCAGTATTTT
CDR3 protein: CASSYPRTSGGPTDTQYF

D gene: -
V gene: TRBV30
J gene: TRBJ2-7
clone size: -
CDR3 DNA: TGTGCCTGGACGGGGACTCGAACCTACGAGCAGTACTTC
CDR3 protein: CAWTGTRTYEQYF

D gene: TRBD2
V gene: TRBV19
J gene: TRBJ2-7
clone size: -
CDR3 DNA: TGTGCCAGTAGTATAAGCGGGGTTAGGGGCAACTCCTACGAGCAGTACTTC
CDR3 protein: CASSISGVRGNSYEQYF

D gene: -
V gene: TRBV7-2
J gene: TRBJ2-5
clone size: -
CDR3 DNA: TGTGCCAGCAGCTTAGGACAGCAAGAGACCCAGTACTTC
CDR3 protein: CASSLGQQETQYF

D gene: TRBD1
V gene: TRBV27
J gene: TRBJ1-5
clone size: -
CDR3 DNA: TGTGCCAGCGGGACAGGTAGTTACAGCAATCAGCCCCAGCATTTT
CDR3 protein: CASGTGSYSNQPQHF

D gene: TRBD1
V gene: TRBV27
J gene: TRBJ2-7
clone size: -
CDR3 DNA: TGTGCCAGCAGTCTACCGGGGACAGGGAGGAACGAGCAGTACTTC
CDR3 protein: CASSLPGTGRNEQYF

D gene: -
V gene: TRBV4-1
J gene: TRBJ1-3
clone size: -
CDR3 DNA: TGCGCCAGCAGCCAAGAGAACCGGGGGAGAGACACCATATATTTT
CDR3 protein: CASSQENRGRDTIYF

D gene: -
V gene: TRBV3-1/TRBV3-2
J gene: TRBJ2-7
clone size: -
CDR3 DNA: TGTGCCAGCAGCTCGGGGTCGGCGAGCTCCTACGAGCAGTACTTC
CDR3 protein: CASSSGSASSYEQYF

D gene: -
V gene: TRBV7-9
J gene: TRBJ1-1
clone size: -
CDR3 DNA: TGTGCCAGCAGCTTGCCCAGGGGGAACACTGAAGCTTTCTTT
CDR3 protein: CASSLPRGNTEAFF

D gene: -
V gene: TRBV5-1
J gene: TRBJ2-7
clone size: -
CDR3 DNA: TGCGCCAGCAGCTTATTACACGTAACCTACGAGCAGTACTTC
CDR3 protein: CASSLLHVTYEQYF

D gene: -
V gene: TRBV4-2
J gene: TRBJ2-7
clone size: once
CDR3 DNA: TGTGCCAGCAGCCACCCTCAACAGATCTACGAGCAGTACTTC
CDR3 protein: CASSHPQQIYEQYF

D gene: -
V gene: TRBV9
J gene: TRBJ1-1
clone size: few
CDR3 DNA: TGTGCCAGCAGCGTAGGCACGGCTGAAGCTTTCTTT
CDR3 protein: CASSVGTAEAFF

D gene: -
V gene: TRBV28
J gene: TRBJ1-2
clone size: -
CDR3 DNA: TGTGCCAGCAGTCCCGGTGGGGATCCGGGCGCAGGGGGCTACACCTTC
CDR3 protein: CASSPGGDPGAGGYTF

D gene: TRBD2
V gene: TRBV29-1
J gene: TRBJ2-1
clone size: -
CDR3 DNA: TGCAGCGTTGAAGCCCTCGGGAGGGCCTACAATGAGCAGTTCTTC
CDR3 protein: CSVEALGRAYNEQFF

D gene: TRBD2
V gene: TRBV6-6
J gene: TRBJ2-3
clone size: few
CDR3 DNA: TGTGCCACCCAAGGTAGACTAGCGGGAAGCACAGATACGCAGTATTTT
CDR3 protein: CATQGRLAGSTDTQYF

D gene: TRBD2
V gene: TRBV5-5
J gene: TRBJ2-1
clone size: -
CDR3 DNA: TGTGCCAGCAGCTTGTTATTCGGCGGGAGGGCGGACAATGAGCAGTTCTTC
CDR3 protein: CASSLLFGGRADNEQFF

D gene: TRBD2
V gene: TRBV27
J gene: TRBJ2-1
clone size: -
CDR3 DNA: TGTGCCACCAGCCCGGGTAGCGGGGGGGCGGGTGAGCAGTTCTTC
CDR3 protein: CATSPGSGGAGEQFF

D gene: TRBD1
V gene: TRBV2
J gene: TRBJ1-5
clone size: -
CDR3 DNA: TGTGCCTCGAGGGCGGGACAGGGGAATAGGCCCCAGCATTTT
CDR3 protein: CASRAGQGNRPQHF